The source of this TCR beta chain is a study of identical twins. Study-level points and caveats: The more abundant beta clonotypes in cord blood had fewer insertions, and memory repertoires did not show this.

In TCRdb, the 5' RACE reads were re-called with MiXCR into one record per CDR3 protein. The sample contains just over 500,000 distinct CDR3 sequences, about 20% of which appear only once. In germline, CDR1 is MNHEY, CDR2 SVGEGT. The CDR3 is made up of 14 amino acids. The V and J ends lost 6 bases and 0 bases respectively, with 8 bases between them. Every donor was a healthy Caucasian. On this clonotype itself: Antigen unknown.

In addition, the sample was reused for a study of T cells expressing NK-cell markers.

What was sequenced was CD4+ T cells sorted from blood. The J gene is TRBJ2-2, the V gene TRBV6-2 or TRBV6-3; no reliable D call. The sequence was obtained from a woman under 30 in good health. The CDR3 here is CASRVLANTGELFF. The CDR3 nucleotides read TGTGCCAGCAGGGTCCTAGCGAACACCGGGGAGCTGTTTTTT.